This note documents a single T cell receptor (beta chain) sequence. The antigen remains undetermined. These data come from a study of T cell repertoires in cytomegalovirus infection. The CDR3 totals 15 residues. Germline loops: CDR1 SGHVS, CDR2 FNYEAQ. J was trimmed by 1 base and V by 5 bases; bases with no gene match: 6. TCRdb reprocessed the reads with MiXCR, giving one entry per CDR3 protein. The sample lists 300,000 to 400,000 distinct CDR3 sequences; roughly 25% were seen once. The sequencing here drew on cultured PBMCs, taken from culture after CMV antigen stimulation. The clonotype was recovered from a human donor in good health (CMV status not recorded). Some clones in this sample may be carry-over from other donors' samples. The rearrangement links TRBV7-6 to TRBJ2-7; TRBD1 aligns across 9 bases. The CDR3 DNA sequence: TGTGCCAGCAGCCTAAGACAGGGGGTTTCCTACGAGCAGTACTTC. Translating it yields CASSLRQGVSYEQYF.